A single TCR beta chain is shown here with its context. The antigen remains undetermined. The data originate from a study of blood T cells in healthy people across ages. Overall study context: Template-switching capture recovered about one barcoded beta molecule per two T cells.

The CDR3 consists of 15 residues. Trimming cost V 4 bases and J 4 bases; bases outside gene matches: 8. CDR1 and CDR2 from the germline V gene are SNHLY and FYNNEI. General observations from the study: Long-lived donors had more naive CD4+ cells and higher diversity than aged donors.

Then a second PCR, running about 7 to 11 cycles, was carried out with a sample-barcoded 5' primer and a J-beta primer mix. Every individual sample yielded 3 million or more paired-end reads (each containing CDR3). In TCRdb, the 5' RACE reads were re-called with MiXCR into one record per CDR3 protein. The table lists roughly 1.6 million distinct CDR3 sequences, roughly a third of them singletons. The chain joins TRBV2 to TRBJ2-3, with 7 bases identical to TRBD2. The source material was blood. This sequence was found in a woman in her 30s in good health. The DNA of the CDR3 is TGTGCCAGCAGTGTCCCCTCACGGGGGGCAGATACGCAGTATTTT. Translation: CASSVPSRGADTQYF.